The 9 T cell receptor beta chains reported below all come from one sample, sequenced in a study of vaccination and CD4 T cells after COVID-19 (dated by TCRdb to about 2022). Libraries were prepared through PCR. Sequenced on an Illumina iSeq 100. TCR sequencing of DNA from cultured CD4+ T cells used the Oncomine TCR Beta short-read assay at the Johns Hopkins FTIC core. Using fastp trimming at Q25 and MiXCR clonotype assembly, TCRdb reanalyzed the public sequencing data and kept in-frame beta chains. Under each unique CDR3 protein, matching rows form one entry showing the most common genes and DNA. The sample includes over a thousand distinct CDR3 sequences, with around 16% observed a single time. Approximately 52% of the sample comes from the top ten. The treatment or condition label of this sample denotes: roughly 11-day PBMC culture with coronavirus spike peptide pools or control peptides (ViraFEST assay). CD4+ T cells from unexposed donors were collected before the COVID-19 pandemic (2011-2018).

Antigen specificity for these receptors is unknown. The sequencing sample was made of CD4+ T cells from blood, cultured in vitro. The receptors were gathered from a human donor in good health.

This clonotype was counted only a few times. The chain carries TRBV7-8 and TRBJ1-4; weak D call: TRBD1 (5 bases). CDR1 is SGHVS, CDR2 FQNEAQ, per germline. Trimming took 5 bases from V and 7 from J, leaving 14 bases between them. This CDR3 is 14 amino acids long. The CDR3 region is CASSPIVGGEKLFF. CDR3 DNA sequence: TGTGCCAGCAGCCCAATAGTGGGGGGTGAAAAACTGTTTTTT.

The rearrangement links TRBV9 to TRBJ1-1; D remains ambiguous. The germline V gene encodes CDR1 SGDLS and CDR2 YYNGEE. The V and J ends lost 0 bases and 4 bases respectively, with 13 bases between them. The CDR3 covers 15 residues. CDR3 sequence: CASSVVGAGGTEAFF. The CDR3 DNA sequence: TGTGCCAGCAGCGTAGTGGGAGCGGGCGGCACTGAAGCTTTCTTT.

In its sample, this clonotype ranks as large. The V and J genes are TRBV20-1 and TRBJ2-3; 9 bases fit TRBD1. The CDR3 covers 15 residues. CDR1 is DFQATT, CDR2 SNEGSKA, per germline (reference sequence). Trimming took 0 bases from V and 3 from J; bases not matched to a gene: 4. The CDR3 reads CSARDVGQGTDTQYF. The DNA of the CDR3 is TGCAGTGCTAGAGATGTGGGACAGGGTACAGATACGCAGTATTTT.

In its sample, this clonotype ranks as medium-sized. The V gene is TRBV20-1, the J gene TRBJ1-6, with TRBD1 matching over 10 bases. V was pared by 3 bases and J by 0 bases, with 8 bases of the junction left unmatched. The CDR3 covers 18 residues. CDR1 is DFQATT, CDR2 SNEGSKA, per germline (reference sequence). For the CDR3, the DNA is TGCAGTGCTAGGGGCCCGGGACAGGGGAGCTCCTATAATTCACCCCTCCACTTT. Translation gives CSARGPGQGSSYNSPLHF.

Relative to its sample, this clonotype is medium-sized. The chain recombines TRBV10-3 with TRBJ1-1; D call uncertain. V lost 4 bases and J lost 1, with 4 bases in between. CDR1 is ENHRY, CDR2 SYGVKD, per germline. This CDR3 spans 12 amino acids. CDR3 DNA: TGTGCCATCAGTGCAGCGAACACTGAAGCTTTCTTT. Its protein is CAISAANTEAFF.

This clonotype occurred a few times. The J gene is TRBJ1-2, the V gene TRBV9; the D is unclear. Trimming cost V 0 bases and J 4 bases, with 10 bases left between them. The CDR3 spans 14 residues. Looked up from germline, CDR1 is SGDLS and CDR2 is YYNGEE. The CDR3 coding sequence is TGTGCCAGCAGCGTAGCCGGGGAGGGCTATGGCTACACCTTC. It is translated as CASSVAGEGYGYTF.

This clonotype is large. The genes are TRBV15 and TRBJ1-1; D possibly corresponds to TRBD1 (5 bases). CDR3 size: 14 residues. CDR1 and CDR2 from the germline V gene are LNHNV and YYDKDF (reference sequence). Trimming took off 3 bases at V and 6 bases at J, with 14 bases between the two ends. The CDR3, as DNA: TGTGCCACCAGCAGGTTAATGAGGGGCGCTGAAGCTTTCTTT. Its translation: CATSRLMRGAEAFF.

This clonotype was found a few times. This rearrangement joins TRBV30 to TRBJ2-3; tentative D call: TRBD2 (6 bases). Germline lookup yields CDR1 GTSNPN and CDR2 SVGIG (reference sequence). Trimming pared 2 bases from V and 4 bases from J, leaving 19 bases between. The CDR3 is made up of 16 amino acids. The CDR3 sequence is CAWSHGAGRRADTQYF. DNA of the CDR3: TGTGCCTGGAGTCACGGGGCAGGGCGGAGGGCAGATACGCAGTATTTT.

This clonotype is large in the sample. The chain combines TRBV15 with TRBJ2-7; 10 bases line up with TRBD2. V shed 4 bases, J shed 0 bases, and the junction held 12 bases outside the gene matches. The CDR3 contains 18 residues. CDR1 and CDR2 (germline): LNHNV, YYDKDF (reference sequence). CDR3 bases: TGTGCCACCAGCACACTACCGGGACTAGCGATCAACTCCTACGAGCAGTACTTC. This codes for CATSTLPGLAINSYEQYF.